This is a list of T cell receptor beta chains from one sample in a study of blood T cell repertoires in COVID-19. Profiling relied on immunoSEQ multiplex PCR, and the TCRdb table lists in-frame clones only, not all of them. Among roughly 250,000 clones listed, roughly 93% were seen once. Sequenced input: PBMCs or T cells enriched from blood (not recorded which). Receptor source: a woman aged 35 to 49 with acute COVID-19. Both conserved end residues are part of each CDR3. The D gene is left open where the match is weak. Part of the rows lack a size; the others show once, few, many or a class for expanded clones.

>NA|TRBV7-2|TRBJ1-6|NA
CASSFPLTGSSYNSPLHF
TGTGCCAGCAGCTTCCCTCTTACAGGGAGCTCCTATAATTCACCCCTCCACTTT
>TRBD1|TRBV29-1|TRBJ1-2|NA
CSVKVTDREVGYTF
TGCAGCGTTAAAGTCACGGACAGGGAGGTTGGCTACACCTTC
>TRBD1|TRBV15|TRBJ2-3|NA
CATSSDRARTDTQYF
TGTGCCACCAGCAGTGACAGGGCTCGCACAGATACGCAGTATTTT
>TRBD1|TRBV3-1/TRBV3-2|TRBJ1-1|NA
CASSQGAGGWAEAFF
TGTGCCAGCAGCCAAGGAGCAGGGGGCTGGGCTGAAGCTTTCTTT
>TRBD1|TRBV24-1|TRBJ1-2|NA
CATSEDTGAYGYTF
TGTGCCACCAGTGAGGATACAGGGGCCTATGGCTACACCTTC
>NA|TRBV10-3|TRBJ2-7|few
CAISEPHASSSYEQYF
TGTGCCATCAGTGAACCCCATGCCTCGAGCTCCTACGAGCAGTACTTC
>TRBD2|TRBV7-2|TRBJ2-5|once
CASSLGLAQETQYF
TGTGCCAGCAGCTTAGGACTAGCCCAAGAGACCCAGTACTTC
>TRBD2|TRBV5-1|TRBJ2-1|NA
CASSGTSGGAGEQFF
TGCGCCAGCAGTGGGACTAGCGGGGGGGCCGGTGAGCAGTTCTTC
>NA|TRBV28|TRBJ1-2|NA
CASSGTPGGGASPTF
TGTGCCAGCAGTGGAACACCGGGGGGGGGCGCTTCCCCCACCTTC
>NA|TRBV28|TRBJ2-3|NA
CASSADMDTQYF
TGTGCCAGCAGTGCGGATATGGATACGCAGTATTTT
>NA|TRBV19|TRBJ1-1|once
CASRQDGSNTEAFF
TGTGCCAGTAGACAGGACGGGTCGAACACTGAAGCTTTCTTT
>NA|TRBV27|TRBJ2-3|NA
CASSSSVGKTDTQYF
TGTGCCAGCAGTAGTAGCGTGGGGAAGACAGATACGCAGTATTTT
>TRBD1|TRBV19|TRBJ1-5|NA
CASSSGTGTNQPQHF
TGTGCCAGTAGCTCCGGGACAGGGACAAATCAGCCCCAGCATTTT
>TRBD2|TRBV5-6|TRBJ2-1|NA
CASSLSSGGPINEQFF
TGTGCCAGCAGCTTAAGTAGCGGGGGCCCAATCAATGAGCAGTTCTTC
>NA|TRBV6-5|TRBJ2-3|NA
CASSYSQNSPPDTQYF
TGTGCCAGCAGTTATAGCCAGAATTCGCCACCAGATACGCAGTATTTT
>NA|TRBV28|TRBJ1-2|NA
CASSYKGYGYTF
TGTGCCAGCAGTTACAAGGGGTATGGCTACACCTTC
>TRBD1|TRBV30|TRBJ2-1|once
CAWTGGYGNEQFF
TGTGCCTGGACAGGGGGCTACGGCAATGAGCAGTTCTTC